These 4 T cell receptor beta chains came from one sample sequenced in a study of blood T cell repertoires in COVID-19 (dated by TCRdb to the early 2020s). Receptors were amplified or captured by the immunoSEQ multiplex PCR assay. Drawn from immuneACCESS, this table holds only the in-frame rearrangements with V and J called that TCRdb kept. Clones are partly lost; checked studies trace under half to an unresolved V gene and leave the rest unexplained. The sample has about 120,000 clones on record, about 81% of them singletons. Together, the top ten hold 3.5% to 4% of the sample. The specimen sequenced was peripheral blood. The receptors stem from a woman aged 45-65 years with acute or convalescent COVID-19.

The V call is TRBV6-6, the J call TRBJ2-2; D might be TRBD2 (5 bases). Trimming took 0 bases from V and 2 from J, leaving 10 bases between them. Germline loops: CDR1 MNHNY, CDR2 SVGAGI (reference sequence). This CDR3 spans 16 amino acids. CDR3 protein: CASSYSLGSNTGELFF. In DNA form, the CDR3 reads TGTGCCAGCAGTTACTCGCTGGGGAGCAACACCGGGGAGCTGTTTTTT.

The rearrangement uses TRBV19 and TRBJ1-2; 7 positions agree with TRBD1. CDR1 is LNHDA and CDR2 is SQIVND in the germline V gene (reference sequence). The CDR3 is 15 amino acids. V lost 7 bases, J lost 2 bases, and 10 bases stayed unmatched. This CDR3 is CASNSMGQRNYGYTF. CDR3 sequence (DNA): TGTGCCAGTAATAGCATGGGACAGAGAAACTATGGCTACACCTTC.

The chain employs TRBV28 and TRBJ2-6; TRBD2 matches at 7 bases. V was pared by 6 bases and J by 1 base, with 21 bases of the junction left unmatched. The CDR3 contains 21 residues. Germline V gene sequence: CDR1 MDHEN, CDR2 SYDVKM. CDR3 in DNA: TGTGCCAGCAGCCCTTGGGGAGGGTTAAGGTCCCTAGAATCTGGGGCCAACGTCCTGACTTTC. Translated: CASSPWGGLRSLESGANVLTF. The entire variable domain, with the rest obtained from reference TRBV28 and TRBJ2-6, is as follows: DVKVTQSSRYLVKRTGEKVFLECVQDMDHENMFWYRQDPGLGLRLIYFSYDVKMKEKGDIPEGYSVSREKKERFSLILESASTNQTSMYLCASSPWGGLRSLESGANVLTFGAGSRLTVL.

V usage is TRBV6-5 and J usage is TRBJ1-1; no definite D call. This CDR3 has 14 residues. Trimming left V 4 bases short and J 2 bases short, with 11 bases between. Germline CDR1 and CDR2: MNHEY and SVGAGI. The CDR3 spells CASSWTGDNTEAFF. For the CDR3, the DNA is TGTGCCAGCAGTTGGACGGGAGATAACACTGAAGCTTTCTTT.